These T cell receptor beta chains were read from a single sample in a study of OX40 agonist ivuxolimab in advanced cancers. Profiled with immunoSEQ multiplex PCR; TCRdb holds only in-frame clones, not every one. Counted here are about 46,000 clones, approximately 83% occurring once; the ten biggest clones make up about 1.7%. Sequencing used CD4+ or CD8+ T cells sorted from blood, obtained in a trial of the OX40 agonist ivuxolimab. Receptor source: an adult with an advanced solid tumor such as melanoma, head and neck, liver or kidney cancer. The CDR3 runs from the conserved cysteine through the conserved F or W. A D gene is named only where the DNA matches it firmly. Part of the rows lack a size; the others show once, few, many or a class for expanded clones.

clone size: few
J gene: TRBJ1-1
V gene: TRBV11-2
D gene: NA
CDR3 DNA: TGTGCCAGCAGCCCAAGAAGTGGCACTGAAGCTTTCTTT
CDR3 protein: CASSPRSGTEAFF

clone size: few
J gene: TRBJ1-5
V gene: TRBV27
D gene: NA
CDR3 DNA: TGTGCCAGCAGTCTCACTCCCGGGGCGGGACAGCCCCAGCATTTT
CDR3 protein: CASSLTPGAGQPQHF

clone size: NA
J gene: TRBJ1-5
V gene: TRBV5-1
D gene: NA
CDR3 DNA: TGCGCCAGCAGCTTTACACCTAATAGCAATCAGCCCCAGCATTTT
CDR3 protein: CASSFTPNSNQPQHF

clone size: NA
J gene: TRBJ1-1
V gene: TRBV6-6
D gene: NA
CDR3 DNA: TGTGCCAGCAGCTCCCTCGGAAGGGGCGTAGTCTTT
CDR3 protein: CASSSLGRGVVF

clone size: NA
J gene: TRBJ1-3
V gene: TRBV6-1
D gene: NA
CDR3 DNA: TGTGCCAGCAGTGAAGCGAGGAGGGGCCGAGGAAACACCATATATTTT
CDR3 protein: CASSEARRGRGNTIYF

clone size: NA
J gene: TRBJ2-7
V gene: TRBV18
D gene: TRBD1
CDR3 DNA: TGTGCCAGCTCACTCGGGACAGGGGGCTACGAGCAGTACTTC
CDR3 protein: CASSLGTGGYEQYF

clone size: NA
J gene: TRBJ2-1
V gene: TRBV11-1
D gene: NA
CDR3 DNA: TGTGCCAGCAGCTTAGCCAGGGCAGGGTCCTACAATGAGCAGTTCTTC
CDR3 protein: CASSLARAGSYNEQFF

clone size: few
J gene: TRBJ2-2
V gene: TRBV7-9
D gene: NA
CDR3 DNA: TGTGCCAGCAGCGGGACACACTCGAACACCGGGGAGCTGTTTTTT
CDR3 protein: CASSGTHSNTGELFF

clone size: once
J gene: TRBJ2-5
V gene: TRBV5-4
D gene: TRBD2
CDR3 DNA: TGTGCCAGCAGCTTAGCCCTAGCGGGGGGGCAAGAGACCCAGTACTTC
CDR3 protein: CASSLALAGGQETQYF

clone size: NA
J gene: TRBJ2-2
V gene: TRBV6-5
D gene: TRBD1
CDR3 DNA: TGTGCCAGCTCCCGGGACAGGGGGGGCACCGGGGAGCTGTTTTTT
CDR3 protein: CASSRDRGGTGELFF

clone size: NA
J gene: TRBJ2-1
V gene: TRBV6-1
D gene: NA
CDR3 DNA: TGTGCCAGCAGTGAAGCTCCCGGGTTTGAGCAGTTCTTC
CDR3 protein: CASSEAPGFEQFF

clone size: NA
J gene: TRBJ2-7
V gene: TRBV5-1
D gene: NA
CDR3 DNA: TGCGCCAGCAGCCCTTTCAGATCCGCCATTGAAGGGGACGAGCAGTACTTC
CDR3 protein: CASSPFRSAIEGDEQYF

clone size: NA
J gene: TRBJ1-4
V gene: TRBV5-1
D gene: TRBD1
CDR3 DNA: TGCGCCAGCAGTCCACTAGACAGGGGCACTAATGAAAAACTGTTTTTT
CDR3 protein: CASSPLDRGTNEKLFF

clone size: NA
J gene: TRBJ2-2
V gene: TRBV6-5
D gene: NA
CDR3 DNA: TGTGCCAGCAGCCTGACCCGTTATACCGGGGAGCTGTTTTTT
CDR3 protein: CASSLTRYTGELFF

clone size: NA
J gene: TRBJ1-2
V gene: TRBV2
D gene: NA
CDR3 DNA: TGTGCCAGCAGTCAGGGGAGTGCTTACGGCTACACCTTC
CDR3 protein: CASSQGSAYGYTF

clone size: NA
J gene: TRBJ2-7
V gene: TRBV5-1
D gene: NA
CDR3 DNA: TGCGCCAGCAGCCTATTACCCGGGACAGGGGTTACCGGGACTAGCAACGAGCAGTACTTC
CDR3 protein: CASSLLPGTGVTGTSNEQYF

clone size: NA
J gene: TRBJ2-1
V gene: TRBV13
D gene: NA
CDR3 DNA: TGTGCCAGCAGCTTTCTGCGTAGAAGTGAGCAGTTCTTC
CDR3 protein: CASSFLRRSEQFF

clone size: NA
J gene: TRBJ1-1
V gene: TRBV7-9
D gene: NA
CDR3 DNA: TGTGCCAGCAGCTTAGGAGGGGGGAGCACTGAAGCTTTCTTT
CDR3 protein: CASSLGGGSTEAFF

clone size: NA
J gene: TRBJ1-2
V gene: TRBV2
D gene: NA
CDR3 DNA: TGTGCCAGCAGTGTTGATCCAGAGCTCTATGGCTACACCTTC
CDR3 protein: CASSVDPELYGYTF

clone size: NA
J gene: TRBJ2-3
V gene: TRBV28
D gene: NA
CDR3 DNA: TGTGCCAGCACCCTAAGGGGGGTAGAGGCAGATACGCAGTATTTT
CDR3 protein: CASTLRGVEADTQYF

clone size: few
J gene: TRBJ2-7
V gene: TRBV18
D gene: NA
CDR3 DNA: TGTGCCAGCTCACCCGGCCTGAGGGCTTCCTCCTACGAGCAGTACTTC
CDR3 protein: CASSPGLRASSYEQYF

clone size: NA
J gene: TRBJ1-1
V gene: TRBV11-3
D gene: TRBD1
CDR3 DNA: TGTGCCAGCAGCAGGGGGACAGGAGAGAACACTGAAGCTTTCTTT
CDR3 protein: CASSRGTGENTEAFF

clone size: NA
J gene: TRBJ1-6
V gene: TRBV19
D gene: NA
CDR3 DNA: TGTGCCAGTAGTAGTGGACCCGGGGGAAGCTCCTATAATTCACCCCTCCACTTT
CDR3 protein: CASSSGPGGSSYNSPLHF

clone size: NA
J gene: TRBJ1-1
V gene: TRBV5-1
D gene: TRBD1
CDR3 DNA: TGCGCCAGCAGCCTCCAAGGGGGGGACAGGAGCACTGAAGCTTTCTTT
CDR3 protein: CASSLQGGDRSTEAFF

clone size: few
J gene: TRBJ2-2
V gene: TRBV7-9
D gene: TRBD1
CDR3 DNA: TGTGCCAGCAGAGCCGGGACAGCGAACACCGGGGAGCTGTTTTTT
CDR3 protein: CASRAGTANTGELFF

clone size: few
J gene: TRBJ1-1
V gene: TRBV7-2
D gene: NA
CDR3 DNA: TGTGCCAGCAGCCCAGCCGGGGGGCAGGACACTGAAGCTTTCTTT
CDR3 protein: CASSPAGGQDTEAFF

clone size: NA
J gene: TRBJ1-1
V gene: TRBV2
D gene: NA
CDR3 DNA: TGTGCCAGCACGGGGAGGCCGAACACTGAAGCTTTCTTT
CDR3 protein: CASTGRPNTEAFF

clone size: NA
J gene: TRBJ1-3
V gene: TRBV9
D gene: NA
CDR3 DNA: TGTGCCAGCAGCGTAGAAAGCCACTCTGGAAACACCATATATTTT
CDR3 protein: CASSVESHSGNTIYF

clone size: NA
J gene: TRBJ1-2
V gene: TRBV2
D gene: TRBD1
CDR3 DNA: TGTGCCAGCAGTCTAACGAGGGGACAGGGACGCTATGGCTACACCTTC
CDR3 protein: CASSLTRGQGRYGYTF

clone size: NA
J gene: TRBJ1-2
V gene: TRBV30
D gene: NA
CDR3 DNA: TGTGCCTGGAGTGTAATTGGGGGCAATGGCTACACCTTC
CDR3 protein: CAWSVIGGNGYTF

clone size: once
J gene: TRBJ1-1
V gene: TRBV30
D gene: NA
CDR3 DNA: TGTGCCTGGAATTCGGTTCGGGAGCAGGGAAACACTGAAGCTTTCTTT
CDR3 protein: CAWNSVREQGNTEAFF

clone size: NA
J gene: TRBJ1-5
V gene: TRBV6-6
D gene: TRBD1
CDR3 DNA: TGTGCCAGCAGATTGGACAGGAGCAATCAGCCCCAGCATTTT
CDR3 protein: CASRLDRSNQPQHF

clone size: NA
J gene: TRBJ2-1
V gene: TRBV9
D gene: NA
CDR3 DNA: TGTGCCAGCAGCGCAGAGGCAGGGATAGTAGGCAATGAGCAGTTCTTC
CDR3 protein: CASSAEAGIVGNEQFF

clone size: medium-sized
J gene: TRBJ2-2
V gene: TRBV7-9
D gene: TRBD2
CDR3 DNA: TGTGCCAGCAGACCGGGACTAGCAGGCACCGGGGAGCTGTTTTTT
CDR3 protein: CASRPGLAGTGELFF

clone size: NA
J gene: TRBJ1-1
V gene: TRBV18
D gene: NA
CDR3 DNA: TGTGCCAGCAGCACGGACAGGAACACTGAAGCTTTCTTT
CDR3 protein: CASSTDRNTEAFF

clone size: NA
J gene: TRBJ2-2
V gene: TRBV4-2
D gene: NA
CDR3 DNA: TGTGCCAGCAGCCAGGGCCCGTACACCGGGGAGCTGTTTTTT
CDR3 protein: CASSQGPYTGELFF

clone size: NA
J gene: TRBJ2-1
V gene: TRBV6-4
D gene: TRBD2
CDR3 DNA: TGTGCCACCCGGGGGCTAGCGGGGGGCCAAAGTGAGCAGTTCTTC
CDR3 protein: CATRGLAGGQSEQFF

clone size: NA
J gene: TRBJ2-5
V gene: TRBV7-2
D gene: NA
CDR3 DNA: TGTGCCAGCAGCTTACGGGAACTCCCACAGACCCAGTACTTC
CDR3 protein: CASSLRELPQTQYF

clone size: few
J gene: TRBJ2-2
V gene: TRBV9
D gene: TRBD1
CDR3 DNA: TGTGCCAGCAGCGTGGGACAGGGGGAGAACACCGGGGAGCTGTTTTTT
CDR3 protein: CASSVGQGENTGELFF

clone size: NA
J gene: TRBJ2-7
V gene: TRBV9
D gene: NA
CDR3 DNA: TGTGCCAGCAGCCCCCGACAGGCCTCCTACGAGCAGTACTTC
CDR3 protein: CASSPRQASYEQYF

clone size: once
J gene: TRBJ2-2
V gene: TRBV4-3
D gene: TRBD2
CDR3 DNA: TGCGCCAGCAGCCCGGGAGGAACCACGAACACCGGGGAGCTGTTTTTT
CDR3 protein: CASSPGGTTNTGELFF

clone size: NA
J gene: TRBJ1-5
V gene: TRBV7-9
D gene: TRBD1
CDR3 DNA: TGTGCCAGCAGCACAGGGGACAATCAGCCCCAGCATTTT
CDR3 protein: CASSTGDNQPQHF

clone size: NA
J gene: TRBJ1-4
V gene: TRBV9
D gene: NA
CDR3 DNA: TGTGCCAGCAGCGCACTCCCGGGGCAGGGTAATGAAAAACTGTTTTTT
CDR3 protein: CASSALPGQGNEKLFF

clone size: once
J gene: TRBJ1-3
V gene: TRBV30
D gene: TRBD1
CDR3 DNA: TGTGCCTGGAGAATGGGACAGGGGTCTGGAAACACCATATATTTT
CDR3 protein: CAWRMGQGSGNTIYF

clone size: NA
J gene: TRBJ2-3
V gene: TRBV5-1
D gene: TRBD2
CDR3 DNA: TGCGCCAGCAGCTTGACTAGCGGGAGTACAGATACGCAGTATTTT
CDR3 protein: CASSLTSGSTDTQYF

clone size: NA
J gene: TRBJ2-7
V gene: TRBV2
D gene: TRBD1
CDR3 DNA: TGTGCCAGCAGTGAAGTACAGGGGGCCTACGAGCAGTACTTC
CDR3 protein: CASSEVQGAYEQYF

clone size: NA
J gene: TRBJ1-4
V gene: TRBV5-4
D gene: TRBD1
CDR3 DNA: TGTGCCAGCAGCTACGACAGGGGAAATGAAAAACTGTTTTTT
CDR3 protein: CASSYDRGNEKLFF

clone size: NA
J gene: TRBJ2-5
V gene: TRBV7-3
D gene: NA
CDR3 DNA: TGTGCCAGCAGCTCCCAGGGACTCCTGTACCAAGAGACCCAGTACTTC
CDR3 protein: CASSSQGLLYQETQYF

clone size: NA
J gene: TRBJ2-4
V gene: TRBV19
D gene: NA
CDR3 DNA: TGTGCCAGTAGTATTAGTGCGAAGGTGGTGTTC
CDR3 protein: CASSISAKVVF

clone size: NA
J gene: TRBJ2-5
V gene: TRBV29-1
D gene: TRBD2
CDR3 DNA: TGCAGCGTGGCCCCCGGGGGGGAGACCCAGTACTTC
CDR3 protein: CSVAPGGETQYF

clone size: once
J gene: TRBJ2-1
V gene: TRBV5-1
D gene: NA
CDR3 DNA: TGCGCCAGCAGCGCCACCACTGGGGGGGGCGGAAATGAGCAGTTCTTC
CDR3 protein: CASSATTGGGGNEQFF

clone size: NA
J gene: TRBJ2-3
V gene: TRBV5-1
D gene: NA
CDR3 DNA: TGCGCCAGCAGCGGAAATACGCAGTATTTT
CDR3 protein: CASSGNTQYF

clone size: NA
J gene: TRBJ1-1
V gene: TRBV23-1
D gene: NA
CDR3 DNA: TGCGCCAGCAGCCCTGTCGCCGTCGCTGAAGCTTTCTTT
CDR3 protein: CASSPVAVAEAFF

clone size: NA
J gene: TRBJ1-4
V gene: TRBV10-3
D gene: NA
CDR3 DNA: TGTGCCATCCAAGGGGGAACTAATGAAAAACTGTTTTTT
CDR3 protein: CAIQGGTNEKLFF